This is a list of T cell receptor beta chains from one sample in a study of T cell responses to AZD1222 COVID-19 vaccine. Profiling relied on immunoSEQ multiplex PCR, and the TCRdb table lists in-frame clones only, not all of them. There are approximately 170,000 clones in the sample; roughly nine tenths occur only once, and 6.5% to 8.5% lies in the top ten. The source was peripheral blood, collected on day 0 of AZD1222 vaccination. The source is an adult in good health. CDR3s include the opening cysteine and the closing phenylalanine or tryptophan. The order of the fields is clone size, J gene, V gene, D gene, CDR3 DNA, CDR3 protein. D genes are given only for firm matches. A clone size is listed for some rows: how often the clone was seen (once, few, many), or a class if it is expanded.

NA TRBJ2-2 TRBV11-2 TRBD2 TGTGCCAGCAGCCCTGTTCTAGCGGGGTCCGGGGAGCTGTTTTTT CASSPVLAGSGELFF
once TRBJ2-2 TRBV27 NA TGTGCCAGCACTCATACCGGGGAGCTGTTTTTT CASTHTGELFF
NA TRBJ2-1 TRBV5-6 TRBD1 TGTGCCAGCAGCTCCAGGGGGCGAGGTTCGTCCTACAATGAGCAGTTCTTC CASSSRGRGSSYNEQFF
NA TRBJ1-6 TRBV5-1 NA TGCGCCAGCAGCCCGCGGCCCTCCGGGGTAAATAATTCACCCCTCCACTTT CASSPRPSGVNNSPLHF
NA TRBJ2-5 TRBV2 NA TGTGCCAGCAGCACGGGACCGCCGCAAGAGACCCAGTACTTC CASSTGPPQETQYF
once TRBJ1-2 TRBV5-4 TRBD1 TGTGCCAGCACCGCTTGGCACAGGGGGTCTAACTATGGCTACACCTTC CASTAWHRGSNYGYTF
NA TRBJ1-2 TRBV6-5 TRBD1 TGTGCCAGCAGCAGGGACAGTGACTATGGCTACACCTTC CASSRDSDYGYTF
NA TRBJ2-5 TRBV5-4 TRBD1 TGTGCCAGCAGCCTAGGACAGGAGCAAGAGACCCAGTACTTC CASSLGQEQETQYF
NA TRBJ2-1 TRBV19 NA TGTGCCAGTAGTATGCAACCGGGCCATGAGCAGTTCTTC CASSMQPGHEQFF
NA TRBJ1-5 TRBV7-8 NA TGTGCCAGCAGCTTAGGCCATAGCAATCAGCCCCAGCATTTT CASSLGHSNQPQHF
few TRBJ2-1 TRBV9 NA TGTGCCAGCAGCCCCCCCCCGGGCACTTACAATGAGCAGTTCTTC CASSPPPGTYNEQFF
NA TRBJ2-2 TRBV11-2 NA TGTGCCAGCAGCTTAGTTGGTAGAATTACCGGGGAGCTGTTTTTT CASSLVGRITGELFF
NA TRBJ1-6 TRBV9 NA TGTGCCAGCAGCGTCCAGAATTCACCCCTCCACTTT CASSVQNSPLHF
NA TRBJ2-3 TRBV6-1 TRBD2 TGTGCCAGCAGTGAACGGGGTAGCGGGGTTCCAGATACGCAGTATTTT CASSERGSGVPDTQYF
once TRBJ2-3 TRBV4-2 TRBD2 TGTGCCAGCAGCTCGGACGCGGGACTAGCGGTAGCGTATTTT CASSSDAGLAVAYF
once TRBJ2-3 TRBV5-4 TRBD2 TGTGCCAGCAGCTCTGGGGGGGTTCGCACAGATACGCAGTATTTT CASSSGGVRTDTQYF
NA TRBJ1-1 TRBV19 TRBD1 TGTGCCAGTAGTACAAGTGACAGGGGGACCACTGAAGCTTTCTTT CASSTSDRGTTEAFF
NA TRBJ2-5 TRBV4-1 NA TGCGCCAGCAGCCAGGGACCTGGGGAGACCCAGTACTTC CASSQGPGETQYF
NA TRBJ1-5 TRBV19 NA TGTGCCAGTAGCCGAGGAAGCATGCGGGATCAGCCCCAGCATTTT CASSRGSMRDQPQHF
NA TRBJ1-3 TRBV19 NA TGTGCCAGTAGTCAAACAGGAAACTCTGGAAACACCATATATTTT CASSQTGNSGNTIYF
once TRBJ2-4 TRBV7-9 NA TGTGCCAGCAGCTCCCGAGGGGAGGCCCTAGGCAAAAACATTCAGTACTTC CASSSRGEALGKNIQYF
NA TRBJ2-3 TRBV7-3 NA TGTGCCAGCAGCCTCGGAGCTTATAGAGGCACAGATACGCAGTATTTT CASSLGAYRGTDTQYF
once TRBJ2-6 TRBV19 NA TGTGCCAGTAGCCCAAAAGGGGCTGGGGCCAACGTCCTGACTTTC CASSPKGAGANVLTF
NA TRBJ1-4 TRBV29-1 NA TGCAGCGTTCGTGGGGGGGGAGATGAAAAACTGTTTTTT CSVRGGGDEKLFF
NA TRBJ1-3 TRBV3-1/TRBV3-2 NA TGTGCCAGCCGGTTGGGGGGCGGAAACACCATATATTTT CASRLGGGNTIYF